A single sample is the source of the 5 T cell receptor beta chains below, sequenced in a study of pediatric ulcerative colitis. TCRdb's copy holds only in-frame clones and misses some; the assay was immunoSEQ multiplex PCR. Here the sample spans 64,000 or so clones, over 70% being singletons. Sequenced material: blood. The receptors shown here come from a boy aged 5-17 years with moderate ulcerative colitis.

The chain combines TRBV9 with TRBJ1-4, with D unresolved. The CDR3 covers 18 residues. V dropped 0 bases and J dropped 4 bases, with 19 bases sitting between them. Germline V gene sequence: CDR1 SGDLS, CDR2 YYNGEE. The CDR3 nucleotides read TGTGCCAGCAGCGTAGAGCCGGTTAGGAGTGTAATTAATGAAAAACTGTTTTTT. Its protein is CASSVEPVRSVINEKLFF.

This chain links TRBV27 with TRBJ1-2, with a weak D call TRBD1 (5 bases). CDR1 is MNHEY, CDR2 SMNVEV, per germline (reference sequence). CDR3 length: 11 amino acids. For the CDR3, the DNA is TGTGCAGGGACCAGCCTCTATGGCTACACCTTC. Protein product: CAGTSLYGYTF.

This clone was recorded once. This chain joins TRBV27 and TRBJ2-7; TRBD1 aligns across 9 bases. The CDR3 is 15 residues long. Trimming took 6 bases from V and 3 from J; bases not matched to a gene: 9. Germline V gene data show CDR1 as MNHEY and CDR2 as SMNVEV (reference sequence). The CDR3 protein is CASRHSTGGIYEQYF. CDR3 DNA sequence: TGTGCCAGCAGACATTCGACAGGGGGTATCTACGAGCAGTACTTC.

The rearrangement links TRBV5-1 to TRBJ2-7; D is ambiguous. V lost 4 bases and J 1 base, leaving 15 bases between the germline ends. Germline V gives CDR1 SGHRS, CDR2 YFSETQ. This CDR3 has 15 amino acids. CDR3 DNA: TGCGCCAGCAGCGCGCGGAACGCTGCTTCCTACGAGCAGTACTTC. Translating gives CASSARNAASYEQYF.

This clone came up a few times. This chain joins TRBV20-1 and TRBJ1-1; the D is unclear. V was pared by 4 bases and J by 3 bases, with 6 bases between. The CDR3 is made up of 11 amino acids. Germline values: CDR1 DFQATT, CDR2 SNEGSKA (reference sequence). The DNA for the CDR3 is TGCAGTGCTATCGGGGACACTGAAGCTTTCTTT. The encoded protein is CSAIGDTEAFF.